Detailed here is one TCR beta chain. Its antigen is unidentified. V was clipped by 4 bases and J by 8 bases, with 15 bases between them. CDR3 length equals 14 residues. The germline V gene has CDR1 MNHEY and CDR2 SVGAGI. Likely unrecorded immune exposures existed in these nominally healthy donors. This record comes from a study of cytomegalovirus exposure and HLA in healthy donors. PCR involved 60 Vbeta and 13 Jbeta primers. This table comes from immunoSEQ multiplex PCR, and its TCRdb copy is limited to in-frame clones, with some not included. The sample comprises hundreds of thousands of clones, about 80% of which are singletons, and about 6.4% rests with the top ten. Study-wide results and caveats: Researchers reported from a later analysis that most CMV-associated TCR beta chains appeared HLA-restricted. With later analysis, a missense DCLRE1C variant became linked to TCR beta V- and J-gene trimming.

This TCR came from a man aged 40-49 years in good health and CMV-seropositive. The V and J genes are TRBV6-5 and TRBJ2-1; D not certain. Sequencing was carried out using PBMCs. Here the CDR3 reads CASSSLGRMDEQFF. The CDR3 DNA reads as TGTGCCAGCAGTTCCCTGGGCAGGATGGATGAGCAGTTCTTC.